The clone carrying this T cell receptor (beta chain) was detected once. These data belong to a study of blood T cell repertoires in COVID-19. This table comes from immunoSEQ multiplex PCR, and its TCRdb copy is limited to in-frame clones, with some not included. The table has 45,000 to 60,000 clones, around nine tenths seen once. This receptor was taken from a man aged 60-69 years with active or convalescent COVID-19. What was sequenced was peripheral blood.

For the CDR3, the DNA is TGTGCCAGCAGCATCAGCGGGGAAGCAGATACGCAGTATTTT. This codes for CASSISGEADTQYF. The rearrangement links TRBV6-5 to TRBJ2-3; 7 nucleotides match TRBD2. Trimming cost V 6 bases and J 4 bases; bases outside gene matches: 7. Per the germline V gene, CDR1 is MNHEY and CDR2 is SVGAGI. The CDR3 is 14 residues long.